What follows is one TCR beta chain and its context. V lost 3 bases, J lost 0 bases, and 5 bases lay in between. CDR3 size: 13 residues. Germline V gives CDR1 WNHNN, CDR2 SYGVQD (reference sequence). This entry is derived from a study of technical replicates of blood from a handful of donors. Here immunoSEQ multiplex PCR was the method, and the copy in TCRdb shows in-frame clones only, minus some. The data contain 85,000 to 100,000 clones, 95% of them seen just once; the ten biggest clones take up roughly 0.2%. Sequencing input: T cells isolated from PBMCs. The V and J genes are TRBV10-1 and TRBJ1-1; D unresolved. The clonotype comes from a human donor in good health. CDR3 coding DNA: TGCGCCAGCAGTGACAGCGTGAACACTGAAGCTTTCTTT. Protein product: CASSDSVNTEAFF.